A selection of T cell receptor beta chains follows, all from one sample in a study of T cells after yellow fever vaccination. TCRdb ran MiXCR on the 5' RACE reads and lists one entry per CDR3 protein. The sample gives around 330,000 distinct CDR3 sequences, more than 3% of which show up once; about a quarter is in the top ten. This sample comprised PBMCs, obtained on the day of the yellow fever booster vaccination. Receptors were obtained from a man aged 18 to 29 who received the YFV17D yellow fever vaccine. Both conserved end residues are part of each CDR3. The order of the fields is J gene, clone size, V gene, D gene, CDR3 protein, CDR3 DNA. A D gene is named only where the DNA matches it firmly. Not all rows give a size; the values are once, few, many and, for expanded clones, a class.

J: TRBJ2-7; size: -; V: TRBV4-3; D: TRBD2; CDR3: CASSQDERGRYYEQYF; DNA: TGCGCCAGCAGCCAAGATGAGCGGGGGCGATACTACGAGCAGTACTTC
J: TRBJ1-1; size: many; V: TRBV4-1; D: -; CDR3: CASSQEDTGNTEAFF; DNA: TGCGCCAGCAGCCAAGAGGACACCGGGAACACTGAAGCTTTCTTT
J: TRBJ1-1; size: many; V: TRBV5-1; D: -; CDR3: CASSYGGRAEAFF; DNA: TGCGCCAGCAGCTACGGGGGGAGGGCTGAAGCTTTCTTT
J: TRBJ1-5; size: many; V: TRBV5-6; D: -; CDR3: CASSYRNQPQHF; DNA: TGTGCCAGCAGTTACAGGAATCAGCCCCAGCATTTT
J: TRBJ2-4; size: many; V: TRBV7-2; D: TRBD1; CDR3: CASSLTGGKNIQYF; DNA: TGTGCCAGCAGCTTAACAGGGGGCAAAAACATTCAGTACTTC
J: TRBJ1-2; size: many; V: TRBV4-3; D: -; CDR3: CASSQLSGVGGYTF; DNA: TGCGCCAGCAGCCAACTCAGCGGGGTTGGTGGCTACACCTTC
J: TRBJ2-2; size: few; V: TRBV6-2/TRBV6-3; D: -; CDR3: CASSRTVENGELFF; DNA: TGTGCCAGCAGCAGGACAGTCGAGAACGGGGAGCTGTTTTTT
J: TRBJ2-7; size: many; V: TRBV7-9; D: -; CDR3: CASSLDNRRSSYEQYF; DNA: TGTGCCAGCAGCTTAGATAACAGGAGGAGCTCCTACGAGCAGTACTTC
J: TRBJ1-3; size: many; V: TRBV4-3; D: -; CDR3: CASSQGNGGNTIYF; DNA: TGCGCCAGCAGCCAAGGGAATGGGGGAAACACCATATATTTT
J: TRBJ2-2; size: -; V: TRBV5-4; D: TRBD2; CDR3: CASSFLAGGPGGELFF; DNA: TGTGCCAGCAGCTTCCTGGCGGGGGGGCCTGGCGGGGAGCTGTTTTTT
J: TRBJ2-4; size: many; V: TRBV7-9; D: -; CDR3: CASSLPLKGGAKNIQYF; DNA: TGTGCCAGCAGCTTACCCCTGAAGGGGGGTGCCAAAAACATTCAGTACTTC
J: TRBJ2-2; size: few; V: TRBV6-5; D: -; CDR3: CASSWGLFF; DNA: TGTGCCAGCAGTTGGGGTCTGTTTTTT
J: TRBJ2-3; size: many; V: TRBV9; D: -; CDR3: CASSVGPSTDTQYF; DNA: TGTGCCAGCAGCGTAGGACCTAGCACAGATACGCAGTATTTT
J: TRBJ2-3; size: few; V: TRBV18; D: TRBD2; CDR3: CASSPRRGGIGDTQYF; DNA: TGTGCCAGCTCACCACGACGGGGGGGCATAGGAGATACGCAGTATTTT
J: TRBJ2-3; size: many; V: TRBV4-1; D: -; CDR3: CASSLYKGNTQYF; DNA: TGCGCCAGCAGCCTTTATAAGGGGAATACGCAGTATTTT
J: TRBJ1-1; size: many; V: TRBV9; D: -; CDR3: CASSNPGGGDTEAFF; DNA: TGTGCCAGCAGTAACCCGGGGGGTGGGGACACTGAAGCTTTCTTT
J: TRBJ2-5; size: many; V: TRBV5-6; D: -; CDR3: CASSLTSLETQYF; DNA: TGTGCCAGCAGCTTAACTAGTTTGGAGACCCAGTACTTC
J: TRBJ2-1; size: -; V: TRBV10-3; D: TRBD1; CDR3: CAISERGQGYNEQFF; DNA: TGTGCCATCAGTGAGAGGGGACAGGGCTACAATGAGCAGTTCTTC
J: TRBJ2-2; size: many; V: TRBV27; D: TRBD1; CDR3: CASSPTGGVNTGELFF; DNA: TGTGCCAGCAGTCCGACAGGGGGCGTCAACACCGGGGAGCTGTTTTTT
J: TRBJ2-5; size: -; V: TRBV7-8; D: -; CDR3: CASSTPGTQYF; DNA: TGTGCCAGCAGTACCCCGGGTACCCAGTACTTC
J: TRBJ1-1; size: few; V: TRBV20-1; D: -; CDR3: CSARPRVANTEAFF; DNA: TGCAGTGCGCGCCCGAGGGTGGCAAACACTGAAGCTTTCTTT
J: TRBJ2-1; size: -; V: TRBV6-5; D: -; CDR3: CASSYESRAGEQFF; DNA: TGTGCCAGCAGTTACGAGTCTAGGGCGGGTGAGCAGTTCTTC
J: TRBJ2-3; size: -; V: TRBV5-1; D: -; CDR3: CASSVRELSTDTQYF; DNA: TGCGCCAGCAGCGTCCGAGAACTTAGCACAGATACGCAGTATTTT
J: TRBJ1-2; size: few; V: TRBV9; D: -; CDR3: CASSPNWQGRRGYTF; DNA: TGTGCCAGCAGCCCGAACTGGCAGGGGCGTCGAGGCTACACCTTC
J: TRBJ2-2; size: many; V: TRBV5-1; D: -; CDR3: CASSLGTNTGELFF; DNA: TGCGCCAGCAGCTTAGGGACTAACACCGGGGAGCTGTTTTTT
J: TRBJ2-5; size: few; V: TRBV3-1; D: TRBD1; CDR3: CASSQTGDLQETQYF; DNA: TGTGCCAGCAGCCAAACAGGGGACCTCCAAGAGACCCAGTACTTC
J: TRBJ2-3; size: few; V: TRBV10-3; D: TRBD2; CDR3: CAISEGTSRGSTDTQYF; DNA: TGTGCCATCAGCGAGGGGACTAGCCGTGGGAGCACAGATACGCAGTATTTT
J: TRBJ2-1; size: -; V: TRBV11-2; D: -; CDR3: CASSSWREQFF; DNA: TGTGCCAGCAGTTCCTGGCGGGAGCAGTTCTTC
J: TRBJ2-2; size: -; V: TRBV20-1; D: -; CDR3: CSARDGLAGGYTGELFF; DNA: TGCAGTGCTAGAGATGGGTTGGCCGGGGGATACACCGGGGAGCTGTTTTTT
J: TRBJ1-6; size: many; V: TRBV6-5; D: -; CDR3: CASSPIAGDSSPLHF; DNA: TGTGCCAGCAGTCCAATCGCCGGGGATAGCTCACCCCTCCACTTT
J: TRBJ2-1; size: few; V: TRBV4-1; D: TRBD2; CDR3: CASTPSGRGDYNEQFF; DNA: TGCGCCAGCACCCCCTCGGGGCGGGGGGACTACAATGAGCAGTTCTTC
J: TRBJ2-7; size: -; V: TRBV29-1; D: TRBD1; CDR3: CSVDQGDEQYF; DNA: TGCAGCGTTGACCAGGGGGACGAGCAGTACTTC
J: TRBJ1-1; size: -; V: TRBV11-2; D: -; CDR3: CASSRPGPIAFF; DNA: TGTGCCAGCAGCCGTCCGGGTCCAATAGCTTTCTTT
J: TRBJ1-3; size: few; V: TRBV11-2; D: -; CDR3: CASSPREPPDTIYF; DNA: TGTGCCAGCAGCCCTCGGGAGCCCCCAGACACCATATATTTT
J: TRBJ1-1; size: -; V: TRBV20-1; D: -; CDR3: CSAEDSLNTEAFF; DNA: TGCAGTGCCGAGGACAGCCTGAACACTGAAGCTTTCTTT
J: TRBJ1-5; size: many; V: TRBV20-1; D: TRBD1; CDR3: CSAAGWTGEQPQHF; DNA: TGCAGTGCGGCCGGGTGGACAGGTGAGCAGCCCCAGCATTTT
J: TRBJ1-6; size: many; V: TRBV29-1; D: TRBD1; CDR3: CSVQIGGDRNSPLHF; DNA: TGCAGCGTCCAGATAGGTGGGGACAGGAATTCACCCCTCCACTTT
J: TRBJ1-1; size: few; V: TRBV4-1; D: -; CDR3: CASSQLAGQNTEAFF; DNA: TGCGCCAGCAGCCAATTGGCAGGGCAGAACACTGAAGCTTTCTTT
J: TRBJ1-1; size: many; V: TRBV5-1; D: -; CDR3: CASSSTPGTEAFF; DNA: TGCGCCAGCAGCTCTACCCCAGGCACTGAAGCTTTCTTT
J: TRBJ2-5; size: many; V: TRBV20-1; D: -; CDR3: CSARRGETQYF; DNA: TGCAGTGCTAGGAGGGGGGAGACCCAGTACTTC
J: TRBJ2-2; size: few; V: TRBV21-1; D: -; CDR3: CASSKKVGGTGNTGELFF; DNA: TGTGCCAGCAGCAAAAAAGTGGGCGGGACAGGGAACACCGGGGAGCTGTTTTTT
J: TRBJ2-2; size: many; V: TRBV7-8; D: TRBD2; CDR3: CASIQGGGISGGTGELFF; DNA: TGTGCCAGCATCCAAGGGGGAGGGATTAGCGGGGGAACCGGGGAGCTGTTTTTT
J: TRBJ2-5; size: many; V: TRBV4-3; D: TRBD2; CDR3: CASSQLVSGGQETQYF; DNA: TGCGCCAGCAGCCAACTGGTCTCGGGGGGGCAAGAGACCCAGTACTTC
J: TRBJ1-2; size: -; V: TRBV5-1; D: -; CDR3: CASSLDGQSGYTF; DNA: TGCGCCAGCAGCTTGGACGGACAGAGTGGCTACACCTTC
J: TRBJ2-1; size: few; V: TRBV7-2; D: TRBD1; CDR3: CASSLGTGMYNEQFF; DNA: TGTGCCAGCAGCTTAGGGACAGGGATGTACAATGAGCAGTTCTTC
J: TRBJ1-2; size: many; V: TRBV7-9; D: -; CDR3: CASSSGGNYGYTF; DNA: TGTGCCAGCAGCTCCGGGGGAAACTATGGCTACACCTTC
J: TRBJ2-7; size: few; V: TRBV6-2/TRBV6-3; D: -; CDR3: CASSYPTFGSGDYEQYF; DNA: TGTGCCAGCAGTTACCCCACCTTTGGTAGCGGAGACTACGAGCAGTACTTC
J: TRBJ2-3; size: few; V: TRBV12-3/TRBV12-4; D: TRBD1; CDR3: CASSSTGTGYTDTQYF; DNA: TGTGCCAGCAGTAGCACCGGGACAGGGTACACAGATACGCAGTATTTT
J: TRBJ2-7; size: -; V: TRBV3-1; D: -; CDR3: CASRGLESYEQYF; DNA: TGTGCCAGCAGGGGACTCGAATCCTACGAGCAGTACTTC